The following is a T cell receptor (beta chain) sequence with its context. Its specificity is not known. This sample was included in a study of Ad26.COV2.S vaccination and SARS-CoV-2 variants. Study at large: Intramuscular Ad26.COV2.S at 5x10^10 or 1x10^11 viral particles.

Overall study findings and caveats: Comparable non-spike TCR breadth was observed in vaccine and placebo recipients. Vaccine recipients surpassed placebo recipients in spike-specific TCR breadth.

Here immunoSEQ multiplex PCR was the method, and the copy in TCRdb shows in-frame clones only, minus some. The sample holds 350,000 to 500,000 clones; roughly 90% are singletons and the top ten take 9% to 15%. The treatment: around 19 received Ad26.COV2.S at low or high dose, single or two shots; roughly five received placebo; per-sample allocation not given. All samples were drawn on day 63, counting from the first vaccine or placebo injection. Source: peripheral blood, taken in a trial of Ad26.COV2.S vaccine versus placebo. The TCR sequence derives from a person between 18 and 65 years old who received the Ad26.COV2.S COVID-19 vaccine or a placebo.

CDR3: CASSPGTSGNSNEQFF. The CDR3 nucleotides read TGTGCCAGTAGTCCCGGGACTAGCGGGAACTCCAACGAGCAGTTCTTC. The chain is built from TRBV19 and TRBJ2-1, with TRBD2 matching over 13 bases. Per the germline V gene, CDR1 is LNHDA and CDR2 is SQIVND (reference sequence). V gave up 5 bases and J gave up 10 bases; unmatched junction bases: 11. The CDR3 is 16 amino acids.